The clone carrying this TCR beta chain was picked up one time. Its antigen remains unknown. Nominal health characterized the donors when sampled, though unrecorded immune exposures were likely. The sample belongs to a study of cytomegalovirus exposure and HLA in healthy donors. About the study: Earlier findings included about 120 million unique TCR beta sequences obtained from 150 million to 200 million T cells. Findings and limits, study-wide: Cytomegalovirus-associated status was assigned to about 180 TCR beta chains. In a later analysis, specific HLA alleles were associated with over 15,000 TCR beta sequences at a 0.05 false discovery rate.

PCR amplification relied on 60 Vbeta primers (plus 13 Jbeta primers). The method was immunoSEQ multiplex PCR; TCRdb's version includes in-frame clones alone and lacks a portion of them. The sample shows about 200,000 clones, about 77% of them seen only once. The CDR3 contains 15 residues. The ends lost 4 bases at V and 2 bases at J; junction bases unmatched: 7. The germline CDR1 and CDR2 sequences are LNHDA and SQIVND (reference sequence). Sequenced input: PBMCs. This chain uses TRBV19 with TRBJ2-7; 8 bases map to TRBD1. The sequence came from a woman aged 25 to 39 in good health and CMV-seronegative. The CDR3 is CASSTSTGATYEQYF. The CDR3 DNA sequence: TGTGCCAGTAGTACTTCGACAGGGGCAACCTACGAGCAGTACTTC.